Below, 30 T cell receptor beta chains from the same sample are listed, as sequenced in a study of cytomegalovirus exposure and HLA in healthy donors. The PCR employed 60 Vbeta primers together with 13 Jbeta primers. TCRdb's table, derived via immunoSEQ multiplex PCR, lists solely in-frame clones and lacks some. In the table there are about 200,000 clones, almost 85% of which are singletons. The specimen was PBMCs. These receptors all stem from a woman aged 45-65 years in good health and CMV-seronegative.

DNA for the CDR3: TGCGCCAGCAGCCCCCTACTAGCGGGAGTTCAAGAGACCCAGTACTTC. This sequence encodes CASSPLLAGVQETQYF. This chain links TRBV5-1 with TRBJ2-5; 11 nucleotides align to TRBD2. Trimming took 4 bases from V and 2 from J; bases not matched to a gene: 7. CDR3 length equals 16 residues. Germline V gene sequence: CDR1 SGHRS, CDR2 YFSETQ.

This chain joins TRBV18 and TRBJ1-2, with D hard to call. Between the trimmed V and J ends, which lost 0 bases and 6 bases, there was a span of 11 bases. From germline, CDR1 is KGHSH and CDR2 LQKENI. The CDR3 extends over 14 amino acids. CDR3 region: CASSPPVAGHGYTF. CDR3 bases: TGTGCCAGCTCACCACCCGTCGCAGGCCATGGCTACACCTTC.

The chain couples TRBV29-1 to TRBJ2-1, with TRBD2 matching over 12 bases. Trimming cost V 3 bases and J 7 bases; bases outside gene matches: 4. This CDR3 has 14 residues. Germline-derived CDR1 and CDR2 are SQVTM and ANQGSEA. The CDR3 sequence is CSVDRTSGINEQFF. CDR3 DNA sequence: TGCAGCGTTGACCGGACTAGCGGGATAAATGAGCAGTTCTTC.

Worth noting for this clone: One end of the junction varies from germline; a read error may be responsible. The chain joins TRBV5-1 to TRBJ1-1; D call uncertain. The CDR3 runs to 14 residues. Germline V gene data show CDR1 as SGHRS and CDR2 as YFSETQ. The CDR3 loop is CASSFGRSNSEAFF. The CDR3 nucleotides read TGCGCCAGCAGCTTCGGGAGGAGTAACAGTGAAGCTTTCTTT.

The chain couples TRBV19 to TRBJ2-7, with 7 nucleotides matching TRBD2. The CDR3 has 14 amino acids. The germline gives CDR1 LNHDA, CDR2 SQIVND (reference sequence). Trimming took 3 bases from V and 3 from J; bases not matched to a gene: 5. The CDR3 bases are TGTGCCAGTAGTATCTCGGGGGAGGGCTACGAGCAGTACTTC. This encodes CASSISGEGYEQYF. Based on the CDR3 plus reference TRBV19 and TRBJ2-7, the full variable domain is DGGITQSPKYLFRKEGQNVTLSCEQNLNHDAMYWYRQDPGQGLRLIYYSQIVNDFQKGDIAEGYSVSREKKESFPLTVTSAQKNPTAFYLCASSISGEGYEQYFGPGTRLTVT.

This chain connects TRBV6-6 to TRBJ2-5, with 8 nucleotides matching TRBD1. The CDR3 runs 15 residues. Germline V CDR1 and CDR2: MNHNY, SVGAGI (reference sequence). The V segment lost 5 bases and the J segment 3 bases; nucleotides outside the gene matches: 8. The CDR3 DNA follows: TGTGCCAGCAGTGACAGGGGAAGAGGAGAAGAGACCCAGTACTTC. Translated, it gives CASSDRGRGEETQYF.

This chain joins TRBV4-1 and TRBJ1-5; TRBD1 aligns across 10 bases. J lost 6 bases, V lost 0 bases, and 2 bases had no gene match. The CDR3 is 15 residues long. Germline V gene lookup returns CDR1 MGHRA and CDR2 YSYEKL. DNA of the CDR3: TGCGCCAGCAGCCAAGAGCGGACAGGGGGTCAGCCCCAGCATTTT. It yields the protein CASSQERTGGQPQHF.

Here the CDR3 DNA reads TGTGCCAGCCGCGTAGGAGCTGAAGCTTTCTTT. Protein: CASRVGAEAFF. J is TRBJ1-1 and V is TRBV19; D is uncertain. The CDR3 sequence is 11 residues long. Trimming removed 9 bases at V and 6 bases at J, with 11 bases between. Germline CDR1 reads LNHDA; CDR2 reads SQIVND (reference sequence).

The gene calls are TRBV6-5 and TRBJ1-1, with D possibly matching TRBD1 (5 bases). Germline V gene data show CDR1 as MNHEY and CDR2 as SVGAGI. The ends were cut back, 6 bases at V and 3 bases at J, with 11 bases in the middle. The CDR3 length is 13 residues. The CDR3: CASRPTVDTEAFF. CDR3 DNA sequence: TGTGCCAGCAGGCCGACAGTGGACACTGAAGCTTTCTTT.

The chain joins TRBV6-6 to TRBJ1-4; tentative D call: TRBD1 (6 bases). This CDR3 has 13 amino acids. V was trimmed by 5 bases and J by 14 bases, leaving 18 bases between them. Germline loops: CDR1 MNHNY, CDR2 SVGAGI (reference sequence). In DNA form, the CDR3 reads TGTGCCAGCAGTCCATGGACGGAAGGGGGTCTGTTTTTT. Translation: CASSPWTEGGLFF.

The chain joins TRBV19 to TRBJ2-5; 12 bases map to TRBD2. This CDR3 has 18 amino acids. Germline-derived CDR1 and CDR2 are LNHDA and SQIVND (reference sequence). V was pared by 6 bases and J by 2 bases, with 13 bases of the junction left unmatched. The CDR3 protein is CASSPGLAGSRTQETQYF. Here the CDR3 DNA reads TGTGCCAGTAGCCCAGGACTAGCGGGATCGAGGACACAAGAGACCCAGTACTTC.

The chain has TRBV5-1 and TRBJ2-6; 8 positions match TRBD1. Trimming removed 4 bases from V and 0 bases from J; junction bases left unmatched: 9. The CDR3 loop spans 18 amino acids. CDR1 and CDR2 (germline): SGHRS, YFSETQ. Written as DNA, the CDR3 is TGCGCCAGCAGCGAGACAGGGGACCCTTCCTCTGGGGCCAACGTCCTGACTTTC. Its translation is CASSETGDPSSGANVLTF.

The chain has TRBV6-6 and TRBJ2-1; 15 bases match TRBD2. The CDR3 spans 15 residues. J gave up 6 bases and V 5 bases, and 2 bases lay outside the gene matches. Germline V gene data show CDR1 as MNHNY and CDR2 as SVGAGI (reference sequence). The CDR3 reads CASSQGLAGGNEQFF. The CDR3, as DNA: TGTGCCAGCAGTCAGGGACTAGCGGGAGGCAATGAGCAGTTCTTC.

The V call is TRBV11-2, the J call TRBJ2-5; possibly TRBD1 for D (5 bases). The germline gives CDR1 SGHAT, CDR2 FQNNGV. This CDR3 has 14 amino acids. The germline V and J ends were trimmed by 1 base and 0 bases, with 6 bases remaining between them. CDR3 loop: CASSLGGYQETQYF. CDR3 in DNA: TGTGCCAGCAGCTTAGGGGGCTACCAAGAGACCCAGTACTTC.

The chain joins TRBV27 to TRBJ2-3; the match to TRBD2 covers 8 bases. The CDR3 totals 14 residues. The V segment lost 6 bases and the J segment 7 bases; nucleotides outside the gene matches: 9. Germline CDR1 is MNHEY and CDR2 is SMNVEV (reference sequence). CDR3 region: CASREAGAGNTQYF. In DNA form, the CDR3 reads TGTGCCAGCAGGGAAGCGGGGGCGGGTAATACGCAGTATTTT.

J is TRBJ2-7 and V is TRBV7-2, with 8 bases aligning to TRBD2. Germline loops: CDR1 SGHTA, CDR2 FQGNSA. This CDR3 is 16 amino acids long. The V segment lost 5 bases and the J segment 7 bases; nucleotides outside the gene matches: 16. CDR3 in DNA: TGTGCCAGCAGCACGTGGGGTAGCGGGGCCTTTAGGGAGCAGTACTTC. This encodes CASSTWGSGAFREQYF.

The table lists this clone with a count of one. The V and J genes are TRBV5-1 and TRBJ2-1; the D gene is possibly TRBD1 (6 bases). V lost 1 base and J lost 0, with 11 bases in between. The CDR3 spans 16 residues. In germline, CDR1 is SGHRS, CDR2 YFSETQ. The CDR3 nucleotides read TGCGCCAGCAGCTTGCGGGACACCTCCTCCTACAATGAGCAGTTCTTC. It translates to CASSLRDTSSYNEQFF.

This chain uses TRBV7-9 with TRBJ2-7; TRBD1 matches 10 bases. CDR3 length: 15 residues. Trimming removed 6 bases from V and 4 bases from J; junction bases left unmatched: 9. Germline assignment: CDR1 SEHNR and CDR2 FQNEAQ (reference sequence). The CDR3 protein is CASRKARDRGYEQYF. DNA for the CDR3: TGTGCCAGCAGAAAAGCCCGGGACAGGGGATACGAGCAGTACTTC.

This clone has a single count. The CDR3 nucleotides are TGTGCCAGCAGCGTAGCGGACAGGATCTACGAGCAGTACTTC. Encoded protein: CASSVADRIYEQYF. The chain has TRBV9 and TRBJ2-7, with TRBD1 identical over 7 bases. This CDR3 has 14 amino acids. The germline CDR1 and CDR2 sequences are SGDLS and YYNGEE. V shed 0 bases and J 3 bases; nucleotides not matched to a gene: 3. Looking up the rest from reference TRBV9 and TRBJ2-7 gives the full variable domain: DSGVTQTPKHLITATGQRVTLRCSPRSGDLSVYWYQQSLDQGLQFLIQYYNGEERAKGNILERFSAQQFPDLHSELNLSSLELGDSALYFCASSVADRIYEQYFGPGTRLTVT.

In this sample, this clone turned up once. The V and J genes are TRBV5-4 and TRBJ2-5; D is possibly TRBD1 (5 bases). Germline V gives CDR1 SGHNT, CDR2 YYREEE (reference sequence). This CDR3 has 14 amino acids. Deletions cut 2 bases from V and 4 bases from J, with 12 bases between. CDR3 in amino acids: CASSFEFRGETQYF. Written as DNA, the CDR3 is TGTGCCAGCAGCTTTGAATTTAGGGGAGAGACCCAGTACTTC.

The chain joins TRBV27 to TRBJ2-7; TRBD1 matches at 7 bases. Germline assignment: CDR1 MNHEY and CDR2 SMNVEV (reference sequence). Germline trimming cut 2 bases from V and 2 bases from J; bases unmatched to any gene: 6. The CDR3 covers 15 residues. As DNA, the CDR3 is TGTGCCAGCAGTTTAAAAGGACAGGCCGCCTACGAGCAGTACTTC. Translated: CASSLKGQAAYEQYF.

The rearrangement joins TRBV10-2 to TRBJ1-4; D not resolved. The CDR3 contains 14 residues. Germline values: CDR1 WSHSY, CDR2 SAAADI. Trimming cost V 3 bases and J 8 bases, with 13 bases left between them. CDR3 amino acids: CASSERREREKLFF. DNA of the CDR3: TGCGCCAGCAGTGAAAGGAGGGAAAGGGAAAAACTGTTTTTT.

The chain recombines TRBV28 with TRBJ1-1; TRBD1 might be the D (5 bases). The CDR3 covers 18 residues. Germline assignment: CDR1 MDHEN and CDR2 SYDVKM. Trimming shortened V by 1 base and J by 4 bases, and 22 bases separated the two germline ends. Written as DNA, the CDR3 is TGTGCCAGCAGTTTATCAACGAGGCGGAGGGGCGGTGGCACTGAAGCTTTCTTT. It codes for CASSLSTRRRGGGTEAFF.

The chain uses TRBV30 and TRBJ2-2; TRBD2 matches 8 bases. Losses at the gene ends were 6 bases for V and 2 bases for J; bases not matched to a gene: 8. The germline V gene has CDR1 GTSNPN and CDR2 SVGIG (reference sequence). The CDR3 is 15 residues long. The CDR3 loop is CACRTSGVNTGELFF. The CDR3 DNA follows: TGTGCCTGCCGAACTAGCGGAGTTAACACCGGGGAGCTGTTTTTT. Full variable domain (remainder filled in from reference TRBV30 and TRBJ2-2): SQTIHQWPATLVQPVGSPLSLECTVEGTSNPNLYWYRQAAGRGLQLLFYSVGIGQISSEVPQNLSASRPQDRQFILSSKKLLLSDSGFYLCACRTSGVNTGELFFGEGSRLTVL.

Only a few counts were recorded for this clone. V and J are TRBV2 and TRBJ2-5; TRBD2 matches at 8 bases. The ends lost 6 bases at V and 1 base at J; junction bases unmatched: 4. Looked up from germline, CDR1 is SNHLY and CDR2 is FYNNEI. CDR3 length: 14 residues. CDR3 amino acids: CASRSSGLQETQYF. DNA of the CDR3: TGTGCCAGCAGGTCTAGCGGGCTCCAAGAGACCCAGTACTTC.

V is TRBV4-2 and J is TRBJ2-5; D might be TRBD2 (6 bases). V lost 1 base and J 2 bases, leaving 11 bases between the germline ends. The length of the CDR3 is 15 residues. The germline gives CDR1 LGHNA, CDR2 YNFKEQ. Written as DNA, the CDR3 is TGTGCCAGCAGCCAAGGTCCTGGGGGGCAAGAGACCCAGTACTTC. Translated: CASSQGPGGQETQYF.

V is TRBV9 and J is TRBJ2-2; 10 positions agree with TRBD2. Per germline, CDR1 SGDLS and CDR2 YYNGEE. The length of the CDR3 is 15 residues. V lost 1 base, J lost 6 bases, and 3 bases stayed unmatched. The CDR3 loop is CASSVLAGVSGELFF. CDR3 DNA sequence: TGTGCCAGCAGCGTACTAGCGGGAGTGTCCGGGGAGCTGTTTTTT.

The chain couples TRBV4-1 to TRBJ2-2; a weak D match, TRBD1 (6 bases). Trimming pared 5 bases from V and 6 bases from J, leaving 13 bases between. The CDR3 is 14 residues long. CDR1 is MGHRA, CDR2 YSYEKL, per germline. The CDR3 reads CASSLDSVAGELFF. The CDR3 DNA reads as TGCGCCAGCAGCTTGGACAGCGTGGCCGGGGAGCTGTTTTTT.

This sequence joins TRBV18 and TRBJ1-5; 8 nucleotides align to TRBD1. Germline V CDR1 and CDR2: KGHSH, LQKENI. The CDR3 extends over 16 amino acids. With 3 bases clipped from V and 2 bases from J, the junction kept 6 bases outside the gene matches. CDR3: CASSPQTGAGNQPQHF. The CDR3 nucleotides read TGTGCCAGCTCACCCCAGACAGGGGCTGGCAATCAGCCCCAGCATTTT.

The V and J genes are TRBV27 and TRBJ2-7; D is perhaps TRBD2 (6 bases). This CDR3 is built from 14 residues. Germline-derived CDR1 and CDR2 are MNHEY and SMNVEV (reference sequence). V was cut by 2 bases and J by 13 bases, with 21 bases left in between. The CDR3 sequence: CASSLAGISTAAYF. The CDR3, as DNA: TGTGCCAGCAGTTTAGCGGGGATTTCTACGGCGGCTTACTTC.